The 4 T cell receptor beta chains given below trace back to one sample, sequenced in a study of blood T cell repertoires in COVID-19. The data were produced by immunoSEQ multiplex PCR, yet TCRdb's version contains in-frame clones alone and is incomplete. Of 250,000 to 350,000 clones listed, roughly nine tenths are singletons. Sequencing used peripheral blood. The receptors stem from a man aged 18 to 29 with active or convalescent COVID-19.

The chain joins TRBV2 to TRBJ1-1, with a weak D call TRBD1 (5 bases). The germline V gene has CDR1 SNHLY and CDR2 FYNNEI. V was shortened by 3 bases and J by 1 base, with 15 bases between the two germline ends. The CDR3 loop spans 16 amino acids. In DNA form, the CDR3 reads TGTGCCAGCAGTGAGATCTCCAGGGTCAGGAACACTGAAGCTTTCTTT. This encodes CASSEISRVRNTEAFF.

CDR3 coding DNA: TGTGCCAGCAGCCCGACTAGCGTGACAGATACGCAGTATTTT. Its protein is CASSPTSVTDTQYF. The V and J genes are TRBV7-2 and TRBJ2-3; TRBD2 aligns across 8 bases. Trimming at V came to 5 bases and at J to 3 bases, leaving 4 bases not matched to a gene. CDR3 length: 14 amino acids. The germline V gene has CDR1 SGHTA and CDR2 FQGNSA. The full variable domain, rest sourced from reference TRBV7-2 and TRBJ2-3, is GAGVSQSPSNKVTEKGKDVELRCDPISGHTALYWYRQSLGQGLEFLIYFQGNSAPDKSGLPSDRFSAERTGGSVSTLTIQRTQQEDSAVYLCASSPTSVTDTQYFGPGTRLTVL.

The gene calls are TRBV7-2 and TRBJ2-2; no definite D call. CDR3 length: 16 amino acids. Trimming pared 2 bases from V and 1 base from J, leaving 11 bases between. Germline loops: CDR1 SGHTA, CDR2 FQGNSA. The CDR3 loop is CASSLNPGRNTGELFF. CDR3 coding DNA: TGTGCCAGCAGCTTAAATCCAGGCCGGAACACCGGGGAGCTGTTTTTT.

The genes are TRBV4-1 and TRBJ2-7, with a possible D match to TRBD2 (11 bases). CDR1 is MGHRA and CDR2 is YSYEKL in the germline V gene. Trimming removed 4 bases at V and 3 bases at J, with 28 bases between. The CDR3 length is 19 residues. The CDR3 here is CASSRMTGGSGTSGYEQYF. The CDR3 DNA is TGCGCCAGCAGCCGGATGACAGGGGGCTCTGGGACTAGCGGCTACGAGCAGTACTTC.